This T cell receptor (beta chain) was identified in a study of T-cell memory formation after mild COVID-19. Overall study results and limits: Mostly located in CM and EM were contracting CD4+ clones, with contracting CD8+ clones located in EMRA. Clones that contracted from day 15 to 85 were balanced CD4/CD8, while later expanders leaned CD4+. Pre-infection memory carried some responding clones, suggesting that cross-reactive memory joined.

Constant-segment primers served in 5'RACE that generated TCR alpha and TCR beta cDNA libraries bearing sample barcodes and UMIs. A single record per CDR3 protein comes from TCRdb applying MiXCR to the 5' RACE reads. The sample has approximately 390,000 distinct CDR3 sequences, roughly 15% seen once; the top ten hold approximately 21%. This clonotype was counted ten times or more. The antigen is not known. Germline CDR1 is WSHSY and CDR2 is SAAADI. There are 13 residues in the CDR3. V gave up 4 bases and J gave up 4 bases, with 8 bases separating them. The specimen was PBMCs or a T cell subset sorted from them (not recorded which). The receptor comes from a young man who had mild COVID-19 (a few samples of this study predate the infection). Cell type and time point are not known. This chain connects TRBV10-2 to TRBJ1-3; D is uncertain. The CDR3: CASSVTEGNTIYF. The CDR3 region has the DNA TGCGCCAGCAGTGTGACGGAGGGAAACACCATATATTTT.